Following are 29 T cell receptor beta chains from one sample sequenced in a study of human T cells and chemical hapten exposure. TCRdb reprocessed the RACE reads with MiXCR, giving one entry per CDR3 protein. The table shows 65,000 to 95,000 distinct CDR3 sequences, with approximately 10% occurring only once. Indicated time point: patch test 1, 2 weeks after DPC sensitization. Treatment: therapeutic diphenylcyclopropenone sensitization with weekly scalp DPC. Material: whole blood, obtained in connection with sensitization to the hapten diphenylcyclopropenone (DPC). Receptor source: a woman aged 60-75 years with alopecia areata. Some clones in this sample may be carry-over from other donors' samples.

This chain links TRBV6-1 with TRBJ2-3; 8 bases match TRBD1. The ends lost 6 bases at V and 5 bases at J; junction bases unmatched: 7. CDR3 length: 14 residues. Germline lookup yields CDR1 MNHNS and CDR2 SASEGT. CDR3 sequence: CASSGTGVVDTQYF. CDR3 DNA sequence: TGTGCCAGCAGCGGGACAGGAGTTGTAGATACGCAGTATTTT.

The chain combines TRBV20-1 with TRBJ2-1, with D possibly TRBD1 on 5 matching bases. This CDR3 region has 14 residues. The germline V and J ends were trimmed by 0 bases and 2 bases, with 8 bases remaining between them. From germline, CDR1 is DFQATT and CDR2 SNEGSKA (reference sequence). The DNA for the CDR3 is TGCAGTGCTAGAGACACAGGTGCCTACAATGAGCAGTTCTTC. Its protein product is CSARDTGAYNEQFF.

This clonotype was seen many times. V gene TRBV29-1 combines with J gene TRBJ1-2; D is possibly TRBD1 (6 bases). The CDR3 is 12 amino acids. With 6 bases removed from V and 4 bases from J, the gap between germline ends came to 12 bases. The V gene's germline CDR1 is SQVTM and CDR2 ANQGSEA. The CDR3 region is CSVPDSLYGYTF. The DNA of the CDR3 is TGCAGCGTCCCGGACAGCCTCTATGGCTACACCTTC.

This clonotype was seen at least ten times. This chain connects TRBV20-1 to TRBJ2-2; 7 nucleotides agree with TRBD2. The CDR3 runs 15 residues. V gave up 6 bases and J gave up 2 bases; unmatched junction bases: 9. Germline V CDR1 and CDR2: DFQATT, SNEGSKA (reference sequence). This CDR3 is CSAPWGGSNTGELFF. The CDR3 nucleotides are TGCAGTGCCCCGTGGGGGGGTTCAAACACCGGGGAGCTGTTTTTT.

Details on this clonotype: A much bigger clone sits one base away, suggesting this may be a read error. The genes are TRBV2 and TRBJ1-2; the D gene is possibly TRBD1 (6 bases). CDR3 length: 12 residues. CDR1 and CDR2 (germline): SNHLY, FYNNEI. The CDR3 loop reads CPSSEGGYGYTF. The CDR3 DNA reads TGTCCCAGCAGTGAGGGGGGCTATGGCTACACCTTC.

The V gene is TRBV9, the J gene TRBJ2-7, with a tentative D call TRBD2 (5 bases). The germline gives CDR1 SGDLS, CDR2 YYNGEE. Trimming cost V 3 bases and J 0 bases, with 7 bases left between them. CDR3 size: 13 residues. This CDR3 is CASSAGDSYEQYF. Written as DNA, the CDR3 is TGTGCCAGCAGCGCCGGGGACTCCTACGAGCAGTACTTC.

The V and J genes are TRBV6-2 or TRBV6-3 and TRBJ2-1; D is perhaps TRBD1 (6 bases). V was clipped by 0 bases and J by 0 bases, with 9 bases between them. This CDR3 has 16 amino acids. CDR1 is MNHEY, CDR2 SVGEGT, per germline. CDR3 sequence reads: CASSYSGTSSYNEQFF. CDR3 bases: TGTGCCAGCAGTTACTCTGGGACAAGCTCCTACAATGAGCAGTTCTTC.

CDR3 amino acids: CASSPLAGEYNEQFF. In DNA form, the CDR3 reads TGTGCCAGCTCACCGTTAGCAGGAGAGTACAATGAGCAGTTCTTC. V usage is TRBV18 and J usage is TRBJ2-1; D not resolved. The CDR3 consists of 15 residues. Per the germline V gene, CDR1 is KGHSH and CDR2 is LQKENI. V was clipped by 3 bases and J by 4 bases, with 13 bases between them.

This clonotype was detected a few times. V is TRBV18 and J is TRBJ1-1, with D uncertain. The germline V gene has CDR1 KGHSH and CDR2 LQKENI. The CDR3 runs to 15 residues. Deletions cut 2 bases from V and 0 bases from J, with 10 bases between. The CDR3 sequence: CASSPSGPLNTEAFF. The CDR3 DNA reads TGTGCCAGCTCACCATCGGGTCCATTGAACACTGAAGCTTTCTTT.

This clonotype was seen at least ten times. This chain joins TRBV18 and TRBJ1-5, with no clear D. V lost 3 bases and J 10 bases, leaving 10 bases between the germline ends. This CDR3 spans 12 amino acids. Germline assignment: CDR1 KGHSH and CDR2 LQKENI. CDR3 in amino acids: CASSPPLEPQHF. The CDR3 coding sequence is TGTGCCAGCTCACCCCCGCTTGAACCCCAGCATTTT.

This clonotype was counted only a few times. The genes are TRBV3-1 and TRBJ1-1; 8 bases are a match to TRBD1. CDR3 length: 15 residues. V lost 7 bases to trimming and J lost 0 bases; unmatched junction nucleotides: 7. The germline V gene encodes CDR1 LGHDT and CDR2 YNNKEL (reference sequence). The CDR3 is CASTLQGGMNTEAFF. The DNA of the CDR3 is TGTGCCAGCACCCTACAGGGGGGTATGAACACTGAAGCTTTCTTT.

CDR3 sequence reads: CASSLDGGGYGYTF. In DNA, the CDR3 is TGCGCCAGCAGCCTTGACGGAGGCGGCTATGGCTACACCTTC. The chain joins TRBV5-1 to TRBJ1-2; D is uncertain. The CDR3 is made up of 14 amino acids. Deletions cut 4 bases from V and 4 bases from J, with 14 bases between. Germline V CDR1 and CDR2: SGHRS, YFSETQ.

This clonotype occurred a few times. This rearrangement joins TRBV18 to TRBJ2-7, with D possibly matching TRBD2 (5 bases). The CDR3 covers 16 residues. V shed 3 bases and J shed 1 base, with 16 bases lying between them. CDR1 is KGHSH, CDR2 LQKENI, per germline. The CDR3: CASSPSVTRRSYEQYF. The CDR3, as DNA: TGTGCCAGCTCACCCTCGGTCACCAGGAGGTCCTACGAGCAGTACTTC.

The sample holds many counts of this clonotype. V is TRBV24-1 and J is TRBJ2-2, with 8 bases matching TRBD1. Germline CDR1 and CDR2: KGHDR and SFDVKD. The length of the CDR3 is 15 residues. V trimming: 3 bases; J trimming: 7 bases; junction bases outside the gene matches: 6. DNA of the CDR3: TGTGCCACCAGTGATCCAGGGGGCTCGGACGGGGAGCTGTTTTTT. The encoded protein is CATSDPGGSDGELFF.

At least ten counts were recorded for this clonotype. The J gene is TRBJ1-1, the V gene TRBV14; D not resolved. The CDR3 spans 14 residues. Germline assignment: CDR1 SGHDN and CDR2 FVKESK. Trimming took off 4 bases at V and 12 bases at J, with 21 bases between the two ends. CDR3 coding DNA: TGTGCCAGCAGCCTTCCTAGTGGTGGTCAGATAACTTTCTTT. Amino acid sequence: CASSLPSGGQITFF.

The chain links TRBV11-2 to TRBJ2-1; no clear D. The germline V gene encodes CDR1 SGHAT and CDR2 FQNNGV. The CDR3 is 13 amino acids. The ends were cut back, 3 bases at V and 3 bases at J, with 6 bases in the middle. The CDR3 reads CASSFYSYNEQFF. The CDR3 bases are TGTGCCAGCAGCTTCTACAGCTACAATGAGCAGTTCTTC.

This clonotype turned up a few times. The chain recombines TRBV21-1 with TRBJ1-5. TRBV21-1 is shown as a pseudogene. CDR3 length: 15 residues. The CDR3 nucleotides read TGTGCCAGCAGCAAAGAAGGTACAAAGTCCCAGCCCCAGCATTTT. Its protein product is CASSKEGTKSQPQHF.

This clonotype occurred a few times. The chain is built from TRBV11-3 and TRBJ2-2, with D possibly being TRBD1 (5 bases). V dropped 5 bases and J dropped 3 bases, with 10 bases sitting between them. This CDR3 is 14 amino acids long. In germline, CDR1 is SGHNT, CDR2 YENEEA. The DNA for the CDR3 is TGTGCCAGCAGCCGGACCAGGGACACCGGGGAGCTGTTTTTT. It translates to CASSRTRDTGELFF. The full variable domain, completed using reference TRBV11-3 and TRBJ2-2, is EAGVVQSPRYKIIEKKQPVAFWCNPISGHNTLYWYLQNLGQGPELLIRYENEEAVDDSQLPKDRFSAERLKGVDSTLKIQPAELGDSAVYLCASSRTRDTGELFFGEGSRLTVL.

The chain employs TRBV20-1 and TRBJ2-3; 10 nucleotides match TRBD2. This CDR3 is built from 18 residues. Germline values: CDR1 DFQATT, CDR2 SNEGSKA (reference sequence). The V segment lost 6 bases and the J segment 5 bases; nucleotides outside the gene matches: 20. The CDR3 loop is CSASLSGQLAGIQDTQYF. Here the CDR3 DNA reads TGCAGTGCCTCCCTCTCGGGCCAACTAGCGGGGATCCAAGATACGCAGTATTTT.

This clonotype was detected many times. The chain joins TRBV4-1 to TRBJ2-1, with D maybe TRBD1 (6 bases). The germline CDR1 and CDR2 sequences are MGHRA and YSYEKL. This CDR3 spans 13 amino acids. Trimming took off 1 base at V and 6 bases at J, with 7 bases between the two ends. This CDR3 reads CASSQVQGNEQFF. The CDR3 region has the DNA TGCGCCAGCAGCCAAGTACAGGGCAATGAGCAGTTCTTC.

The chain carries TRBV3-1 and TRBJ2-7; 10 bases align to TRBD1. The CDR3 loop spans 14 amino acids. The V segment lost 4 bases and the J segment 5 bases; nucleotides outside the gene matches: 5. The germline gives CDR1 LGHDT, CDR2 YNNKEL (reference sequence). CDR3 coding DNA: TGTGCCAGCAGCCCGCGGACAGGGGGAAACGAGCAGTACTTC. It is translated as CASSPRTGGNEQYF.

The V and J genes are TRBV10-1 and TRBJ2-7; D is ambiguous. Germline V lookup: CDR1 WNHNN, CDR2 SYGVQD (reference sequence). Trimming removed 3 bases at V and 6 bases at J, with 15 bases between. The CDR3 spans 14 residues. The CDR3 nucleotides read TGCGCCAGCAGTGAACGAATCGATTCCACCGAGCAGTACTTC. Translation: CASSERIDSTEQYF.

The chain recombines TRBV5-1 with TRBJ1-2; D perhaps matches TRBD1 (6 bases). Germline loops: CDR1 SGHRS, CDR2 YFSETQ. V gave up 5 bases and J gave up 6 bases, with 14 bases separating them. The CDR3 has 13 residues. The CDR3 nucleotides are TGCGCCAGCAGGATGCAGGGGCCGGATGGCTACACCTTC. Residues: CASRMQGPDGYTF.

The chain joins TRBV9 to TRBJ1-1; D remains ambiguous. In germline, CDR1 is SGDLS, CDR2 YYNGEE. The V end was cut by 4 bases, the J end by 2 bases, with 15 bases between. There are 15 residues in the CDR3. CDR3 sequence (DNA): TGTGCCAGCAGCCATGGGCCGAAGAGAAACACTGAAGCTTTCTTT. Its protein product is CASSHGPKRNTEAFF.

The chain links TRBV5-6 to TRBJ1-2; unclear D gene. CDR3 length equals 13 residues. CDR1 and CDR2 from the germline V gene are SGHDT and YYEEEE. The germline V and J ends were trimmed by 2 bases and 0 bases, with 5 bases remaining between them. The CDR3: CASSFPSNYGYTF. The CDR3 DNA is TGTGCCAGCAGCTTCCCCTCTAACTATGGCTACACCTTC.

CDR3 region: CASSQNVRDLSTEAFF. For the CDR3, the DNA is TGCGCCAGCAGCCAAAACGTGAGGGACTTGAGCACTGAAGCTTTCTTT. The chain is built from TRBV4-1 and TRBJ1-1; D possibly corresponds to TRBD1 (5 bases). Germline V CDR1 and CDR2: MGHRA, YSYEKL. Between the trimmed V and J ends, which lost 2 bases and 4 bases, there was a span of 17 bases. This CDR3 is built from 16 residues.

The table lists this clonotype with many counts. The rearrangement links TRBV20-1 to TRBJ2-7; D possibly uses TRBD1 or TRBD2 (5 bases each). The V gene lost 5 bases and the J gene lost 4 bases, with 15 bases spanning the gap. Germline CDR1 is DFQATT and CDR2 is SNEGSKA (reference sequence). This CDR3 has 13 amino acids. The CDR3 spells CSAWDRERYEQYF. In DNA, the CDR3 is TGCAGTGCTTGGGACCGCGAGAGATACGAGCAGTACTTC.

The sample holds many counts of this clonotype. The chain joins TRBV29-1 to TRBJ1-1; 7 positions match TRBD1. This CDR3 has 15 residues. Germline loops: CDR1 SQVTM, CDR2 ANQGSEA. V shed 4 bases and J 0 bases; nucleotides not matched to a gene: 8. CDR3 protein: CSVVPTGVMNTEAFF. The CDR3 bases are TGCAGCGTTGTACCAACAGGGGTAATGAACACTGAAGCTTTCTTT.

This clonotype was detected many times. The chain employs TRBV18 and TRBJ1-3, with unresolved D. Germline V lookup: CDR1 KGHSH, CDR2 LQKENI. Between the trimmed V and J ends, which lost 2 bases and 0 bases, there was a span of 11 bases. This CDR3 contains 16 residues. The DNA of the CDR3 is TGTGCCAGCTCACCAAGGTCCCTCAACTCTGGAAACACCATATATTTT. It yields the protein CASSPRSLNSGNTIYF.